This T cell receptor beta chain came from a study of blood T cell repertoires in COVID-19. Trimming cost V 0 bases and J 12 bases; bases outside gene matches: 8. The germline V gene encodes CDR1 MGHRA and CDR2 YSYEKL. CDR3 length: 14 amino acids. This table comes from immunoSEQ multiplex PCR, and its TCRdb copy is limited to in-frame clones, with some not included. The sample includes about 190,000 clones, more than 65% of them seen just once. This TCR was sampled from a woman aged 45-65 years with acute COVID-19. The chain is built from TRBV4-1 and TRBJ2-7; 10 bases agree with TRBD1. The sequencing input was PBMCs or T cells enriched from blood (not recorded which). The CDR3 protein is CASSQDPGQGPRYV. CDR3 DNA sequence: TGCGCCAGCAGCCAAGATCCGGGACAGGGGCCCCGGTACGTC.